Listed here are 21 T cell receptor beta chains from one sample, sequenced in a study of T cell repertoires in cytomegalovirus infection. One entry per CDR3 protein, called by TCRdb with MiXCR from the reads. The table lists approximately 550,000 distinct CDR3 sequences, approximately 17% of them singletons. The material sequenced was CD8+ T cells from PBMCs. Source of these receptors: a human donor in good health (CMV status not recorded). Some clones in this sample may be carry-over from other donors' samples.

This clonotype was observed at least ten times. The CDR3 DNA reads as TGTGCCAGCAGTGATACAGGGGAGAGCAATCAGCCCCAGCATTTT. This translates into CASSDTGESNQPQHF. V gene TRBV6-1 combines with J gene TRBJ1-5; 7 bases match TRBD1. Losses at the gene ends were 3 bases for V and 1 base for J; bases not matched to a gene: 3. CDR1 MNHNS and CDR2 SASEGT come from the germline V gene. The CDR3 is 15 amino acids.

This clonotype was detected only a few times. The J gene is TRBJ2-3, the V gene TRBV12-3 or TRBV12-4; perhaps TRBD1 as D (6 bases). V was shortened by 8 bases and J by 3 bases, with 18 bases between the two germline ends. The CDR3 runs to 15 residues. For the CDR3, the DNA is TGTGCCAGCCATCTCGACACCAGGGGAACAGATACGCAGTATTTT. It encodes CASHLDTRGTDTQYF.

This clonotype was recorded at least ten times. This chain joins TRBV7-2 and TRBJ1-2; 8 nucleotides align to TRBD1. V was clipped by 5 bases and J by 6 bases; unmatched bases: 8. Germline-derived CDR1 and CDR2 are SGHTA and FQGNSA. This CDR3 is built from 14 residues. The CDR3 sequence is CASSPWTGLHGYTF. The CDR3 DNA reads TGTGCCAGCAGCCCCTGGACAGGGCTGCATGGCTACACCTTC.

The rearrangement joins TRBV6-2 or TRBV6-3 to TRBJ2-7, with D perhaps matching TRBD1 (5 bases). V was clipped by 2 bases and J by 2 bases, with 13 bases between them. Germline CDR1 MNHEY, CDR2 SVGEGT. This CDR3 contains 15 residues. CDR3: CASSYDSGPPYEQYF. The CDR3 nucleotides are TGTGCCAGCAGTTACGACAGTGGGCCACCCTACGAGCAGTACTTC.

A word on this clonotype: This may come from a read error, since a much larger clone is one base off. The V and J genes are TRBV7-3 and TRBJ2-1; maybe TRBD2 (6 bases). The CDR3 contains 15 residues. CDR1 is SGHTA, CDR2 FQGTGA, per germline. CDR3 protein: CASSPGGAIYNAQFF. DNA of the CDR3: TGTGCCAGCAGCCCAGGAGGGGCTATATACAATGCGCAGTTCTTC.

Comment on this clonotype: A much larger clone sits a single nucleotide away, making a read error possible. The conserved phenylalanine or tryptophan normally closing the CDR3 is absent here, so this likely arose from a read error. The rearrangement uses TRBV27 and TRBJ2-7, with 9 bases lining up with TRBD1. V gave up 6 bases and J gave up 5 bases; unmatched junction bases: 5. Per germline, CDR1 MNHEY and CDR2 SMNVEV (reference sequence). The CDR3 totals 13 residues. In nucleotides, the CDR3 is TGTGCCAGCAGGACCGGGACAGGGAACGAGCAGTACTTA. Its protein product is CASRTGTGNEQYL.

This clonotype was detected a few times. The gene calls are TRBV27 and TRBJ2-1; 10 nucleotides agree with TRBD2. V lost 1 base to trimming and J lost 5 bases; unmatched junction nucleotides: 5. Germline CDR1 and CDR2: MNHEY and SMNVEV (reference sequence). CDR3 length equals 16 residues. CDR3 in amino acids: CASSLWSGRANNEQFF. Here the CDR3 DNA reads TGTGCCAGCAGTTTATGGAGCGGGAGGGCCAACAATGAGCAGTTCTTC.

This clonotype has a count of ten or more. This chain uses TRBV7-9 with TRBJ2-3; maybe TRBD1 (8 bases). V was clipped by 4 bases and J by 4 bases, with 21 bases between them. The CDR3 length is 17 residues. In germline, CDR1 is SEHNR, CDR2 FQNEAQ (reference sequence). The CDR3 DNA is TGTGCCAGCAGCTCATCCGACAGGGGAGGGCAGTCAGATACGCAGTATTTT. The encoded protein is CASSSSDRGGQSDTQYF.

This clonotype appeared a few times. The chain joins TRBV20-1 to TRBJ2-7; 7 bases are shared with TRBD1. The length of the CDR3 is 15 residues. Germline V gives CDR1 DFQATT, CDR2 SNEGSKA (reference sequence). V dropped 0 bases and J dropped 5; count of bases not matched to a gene: 10. The CDR3 bases are TGCAGTGCTAGAGACCTTAGACGACAGGGTAACGAGCAGTACTTC. Protein product: CSARDLRRQGNEQYF.

The V gene is TRBV6-5, the J gene TRBJ2-2; D ambiguous. Germline CDR1 and CDR2: MNHEY and SVGAGI. The CDR3 is 17 residues long. The V end lost 1 base, the J end lost 1 base, and 13 bases lay between the germline ends. CDR3 DNA: TGTGCCAGCAGTTACTTATCGATTGACAAGAACACCGGGGAGCTGTTTTTT. This codes for CASSYLSIDKNTGELFF.

With respect to this clonotype: Being one base from a much bigger clone, this may be a read error. The V and J genes are TRBV7-6 and TRBJ2-7; the D is unclear. V lost 10 bases and J lost 2, with 12 bases in between. The length of the CDR3 is 12 residues. CDR1 and CDR2 (germline): SGHVS, FNYEAQ. The CDR3 region is CATSWRAYEQYF. The CDR3 DNA reads as TGTGCCACGTCGTGGAGAGCCTACGAGCAGTACTTC.

The sample holds a few counts of this clonotype. V is TRBV5-1 and J is TRBJ2-7; maybe TRBD1 (6 bases). The CDR3 runs 16 residues. Trimming took 0 bases from V and 2 from J, leaving 15 bases between them. Per the germline V gene, CDR1 is SGHRS and CDR2 is YFSETQ. CDR3 residues: CASSLVRTEGTYEQYF. CDR3 nucleotides: TGCGCCAGCAGCTTGGTTAGGACAGAGGGAACCTACGAGCAGTACTTC.

In its sample, this clonotype was seen many times. The DNA for the CDR3 is TGTGCCAGCAGTGGAGAGGGGGGGTTAACTGAAGCTTTCTTT. This encodes CASSGEGGLTEAFF. This chain connects TRBV12-3 or TRBV12-4 to TRBJ1-1; perhaps TRBD1 as D (6 bases). The V end was cut by 5 bases, the J end by 5 bases, with 15 bases between. The CDR3 runs 14 residues.

This clonotype showed up many times. The chain links TRBV6-1 to TRBJ2-2; a possible D gene is TRBD2 (6 bases). V was trimmed by 1 base and J by 7 bases, leaving 22 bases between them. The CDR3 runs 18 residues. Per the germline V gene, CDR1 is MNHNS and CDR2 is SASEGT. CDR3 coding DNA: TGTGCCAGCAGTGAAGAGGGTGCCCGAACGGGAGATTACGGGGAGCTGTTTTTT. It is translated as CASSEEGARTGDYGELFF.

The V gene is TRBV7-2, the J gene TRBJ2-1; 8 bases match TRBD2. This CDR3 has 14 residues. From germline, CDR1 is SGHTA and CDR2 FQGNSA. V lost 5 bases, J lost 10 bases, and 10 bases stayed unmatched. The CDR3 nucleotides read TGTGCCAGCAGCCTACGCCGGGGGGGCCAAGAGCAGTTCTTC. Translation gives CASSLRRGGQEQFF.

The chain joins TRBV27 to TRBJ2-5; 9 positions agree with TRBD2. V lost 2 bases, J lost 5 bases, and 6 bases stayed unmatched. The length of the CDR3 is 15 residues. Germline CDR1 and CDR2: MNHEY and SMNVEV (reference sequence). This CDR3 is CASSLRREGRETQYF. The CDR3 DNA sequence: TGTGCCAGCAGTTTACGGCGGGAGGGCCGTGAGACCCAGTACTTC.

The V gene is TRBV29-1, the J gene TRBJ2-1; 7 nucleotides line up with TRBD2. Germline CDR1 SQVTM, CDR2 ANQGSEA. There are 13 residues in the CDR3. For the CDR3, the DNA is TGCAGTGCCCCCCTAGCGGTCTACAATGAGCAGTTCTTC. It translates to CSAPLAVYNEQFF.

The sample holds many counts of this clonotype. The rearrangement joins TRBV4-1 to TRBJ2-7; TRBD2 matches 11 bases. The ends lost 5 bases at V and 7 bases at J; junction bases unmatched: 10. The CDR3 length is 15 residues. Germline values: CDR1 MGHRA, CDR2 YSYEKL. The CDR3 sequence is CASSSRASGRLEQYF. The CDR3 DNA sequence: TGCGCCAGCAGCTCTCGGGCTAGCGGGAGGCTGGAGCAGTACTTC.

The sample holds a few counts of this clonotype. The chain joins TRBV5-1 to TRBJ2-1; 7 bases align to TRBD2. Trimming removed 1 base from V and 8 bases from J; junction bases left unmatched: 12. Per the germline V gene, CDR1 is SGHRS and CDR2 is YFSETQ. The CDR3 length is 16 residues. The CDR3 region is CASSLSRGGQSYEQFF. CDR3 nucleotides: TGCGCCAGCAGCTTGTCCCGCGGGGGTCAGTCATATGAGCAGTTCTTC.

Only a few counts were recorded for this clonotype. The chain recombines TRBV9 with TRBJ2-1; weak D call: TRBD2 (6 bases). Germline V lookup: CDR1 SGDLS, CDR2 YYNGEE. V lost 2 bases, J lost 8 bases, and 14 bases lay in between. This CDR3 comprises 14 residues. The CDR3 reads CASSVSGPEDEQFF. For the CDR3, the DNA is TGTGCCAGCAGCGTTAGCGGCCCCGAAGATGAGCAGTTCTTC.

This clonotype was detected many times. This chain uses TRBV7-3 with TRBJ1-1; D possibly corresponds to TRBD1 (5 bases). Germline V gene data show CDR1 as SGHTA and CDR2 as FQGTGA. The germline V and J ends were trimmed by 5 bases and 6 bases, with 19 bases remaining between them. The CDR3 sequence is 15 residues long. DNA of the CDR3: TGTGCCAGCAGCCCCGGGACTGTACCGGGCGCTGAAGCTTTCTTT. This codes for CASSPGTVPGAEAFF. The full variable domain, with the rest looked up from reference TRBV7-3 and TRBJ1-1, is GAGVSQTPSNKVTEKGKYVELRCDPISGHTALYWYRQSLGQGPEFLIYFQGTGAADDSGLPNDRFFAVRPEGSVSTLKIQRTERGDSAVYLCASSPGTVPGAEAFFGQGTRLTVV.